The 14 T cell receptor beta chains listed next were all sequenced from one sample in a study of shared clonotypes between healthy human individuals (dated by TCRdb to between 2020 and 2021). The library was produced with the immunoSEQ multiplex PCR assay. As stored in TCRdb, this immuneACCESS dataset retains in-frame rearrangements with V and J assigned. A fraction of the clones does not appear; measured against another copy, unresolved V genes explain less than half of the discrepancy, and the remainder lacks a known reason. The sample profile shows hundreds of thousands of clones; about 98% of them were found once. The ten largest account for roughly 0.29% of the sample. For the CD8 naive samples, CD45RO-negative cells were positively selected for CCR7, yielding a CD45RA+CCR7+ population from which TemRA cells were excluded. Sequencing was performed on naive CD8+ T cells sorted from blood. What the cell subset or site label conveys for this sample: CD45RA+CCR7+. Every receptor here comes from a young man in good health.

V and J are TRBV12-5 and TRBJ2-3; a weak D match, TRBD2 (6 bases). V was cut by 8 bases and J by 5 bases, with 14 bases left in between. The CDR3 totals 13 residues. Germline V lookup: CDR1 LGHNT, CDR2 FRNRAP. The CDR3 is CASSGGFEDTQYF. The CDR3 DNA reads as TGTGCTAGTAGTGGGGGGTTCGAAGATACGCAGTATTTT. Variable domain in full (rest from reference TRBV12-5 and TRBJ2-3): DARVTQTPRHKVTEMGQEVTMRCQPILGHNTVFWYRQTMMQGLELLAYFRNRAPLDDSGMPKDRFSAEMPDATLATLKIQPSEPRDSAVYFCASSGGFEDTQYFGPGTRLTVL.

The V gene is TRBV4-1, the J gene TRBJ2-2; D is undetermined. CDR3 length: 15 amino acids. V was shortened by 3 bases and J by 3 bases, with 11 bases between the two germline ends. Germline V gene lookup returns CDR1 MGHRA and CDR2 YSYEKL. CDR3 region: CASSQGILDTGELFF. CDR3 sequence (DNA): TGCGCCAGCAGCCAGGGGATCCTAGACACCGGGGAGCTGTTTTTT.

This chain links TRBV15 with TRBJ2-1; the match to TRBD2 covers 11 bases. V lost 0 bases, J lost 4 bases, and 2 bases stayed unmatched. Germline lookup yields CDR1 LNHNV and CDR2 YYDKDF (reference sequence). There are 16 residues in the CDR3. CDR3 sequence: CATSRDSGRGYNEQFF. CDR3 DNA sequence: TGTGCCACCAGCAGAGATAGCGGGAGGGGGTACAATGAGCAGTTCTTC.

The rearrangement joins TRBV5-8 to TRBJ2-7, with 11 nucleotides matching TRBD2. The CDR3 length is 15 residues. Germline V CDR1 and CDR2: SGHTS, YDEGEE. The ends lost 4 bases at V and 5 bases at J; junction bases unmatched: 8. The CDR3 reads CASSPGTSGRDEQYF. The CDR3 DNA follows: TGTGCCAGCAGCCCGGGGACTAGCGGAAGGGACGAGCAGTACTTC.

The chain uses TRBV27 and TRBJ2-1; 8 bases are shared with TRBD2. In germline, CDR1 is MNHEY, CDR2 SMNVEV (reference sequence). CDR3 length: 13 residues. Trimming removed 7 bases from V and 2 bases from J; junction bases left unmatched: 1. CDR3 sequence: CASIAGPYNEQFF. CDR3 DNA: TGTGCCAGCATAGCGGGACCCTACAATGAGCAGTTCTTC.

A single count supports this clone. The rearrangement uses TRBV7-8 and TRBJ2-2; tentatively, D is TRBD2 (6 bases). Trimming left V 4 bases short and J 6 bases short, with 12 bases between. The CDR3 has 14 residues. Germline V CDR1 and CDR2: SGHVS, FQNEAQ. The CDR3 loop is CASSSFAGSGELFF. DNA of the CDR3: TGTGCCAGCAGCTCGTTTGCGGGGTCCGGGGAGCTGTTTTTT.

The chain employs TRBV5-1 and TRBJ2-7, with 7 positions matching TRBD1. Trimming removed 5 bases from V and 3 bases from J; junction bases left unmatched: 5. The CDR3 totals 13 residues. The germline gives CDR1 SGHRS, CDR2 YFSETQ. The CDR3 loop reads CASRRTGSYEQYF. The CDR3, as DNA: TGCGCCAGCAGGCGGACAGGCAGCTACGAGCAGTACTTC.

The V gene is TRBV27, the J gene TRBJ2-5; tentatively, D is TRBD1 (6 bases). Trimming removed 6 bases from V and 4 bases from J, with 9 bases in between. Germline lookup yields CDR1 MNHEY and CDR2 SMNVEV (reference sequence). The CDR3 length is 12 residues. DNA for the CDR3: TGTGCCAGCAGCCGGGACACAGAGACCCAGTACTTC. Its protein product is CASSRDTETQYF.

The chain combines TRBV13 with TRBJ2-5; 8 bases agree with TRBD1. The DNA end lines up better with TRBJ2-7; the J call may be wrong. The CDR3 totals 14 residues. Germline CDR1 and CDR2: PRHDT and FYEKMQ (reference sequence). The CDR3 DNA sequence: TGTGCCAGCAGCCTTACTTCCGGACAGGGCGAGCAGTACTTC. This codes for CASSLTSGQGEQYF.

The V and J genes are TRBV6-6 and TRBJ2-1; no clear D gene. Germline V gene sequence: CDR1 MNHNY, CDR2 SVGAGI (reference sequence). Trimming cost V 2 bases and J 1 base, with 12 bases left between them. The CDR3 has 16 residues. The CDR3 region has the DNA TGTGCCAGCAGTTACAGTTGGGAAGCTTCCTACAATGAGCAGTTCTTC. Protein sequence: CASSYSWEASYNEQFF.

The chain uses TRBV6-6 and TRBJ2-5; 7 bases agree with TRBD1. The V gene end was trimmed by 5 bases and the J gene end by 6 bases; junction bases not matched to a gene: 6. CDR1 is MNHNY, CDR2 SVGAGI, per germline (reference sequence). The length of the CDR3 is 13 residues. The CDR3 spells CASSVRDSKTQYF. For the CDR3, the DNA is TGTGCCAGCAGTGTCCGGGACAGTAAGACCCAGTACTTC.

V is TRBV15 and J is TRBJ2-7; 10 positions match TRBD1. The junction had 9 bases not matched to a gene; V was cut back by 5 bases and J by 5 bases. The CDR3 consists of 15 residues. Germline V gives CDR1 LNHNV, CDR2 YYDKDF (reference sequence). The CDR3 bases are TGTGCCACCAGCGCGGAAGGGACAGGGGACCACGAGCAGTACTTC. This encodes CATSAEGTGDHEQYF.

The V and J genes are TRBV4-1 and TRBJ1-2; 7 nucleotides align to TRBD1. Germline lookup yields CDR1 MGHRA and CDR2 YSYEKL. The CDR3 loop spans 15 amino acids. The junction had 8 bases not matched to a gene; V was cut back by 4 bases and J by 3 bases. In nucleotides, the CDR3 is TGCGCCAGCAGCCCACAAGAAGACAGGGACTATGGCTACACCTTC. This codes for CASSPQEDRDYGYTF.

The gene calls are TRBV6-9 and TRBJ2-7; D perhaps matches TRBD2 (7 bases). V lost 4 bases and J 1 base, leaving 11 bases between the germline ends. CDR1 MNHGY and CDR2 SVAAGI come from the germline V gene. CDR3 length: 14 amino acids. The CDR3 reads CASSFGGPSYEQYF. The CDR3 region has the DNA TGTGCCAGCAGTTTCGGGGGGCCTTCCTACGAGCAGTACTTC.